The sequence of this T cell receptor beta chain was determined in a study of CD8 T cells in Susac syndrome. A note on this clonotype: The antigen is unknown.

Between the trimmed V and J ends, which lost 0 bases and 3 bases, there was a span of 13 bases. The germline V gene encodes CDR1 SGDLS and CDR2 YYNGEE. This CDR3 region has 15 residues. Random hexamers were used to reverse transcribe the RNA input (roughly 0.5 to 1 ug). Using its own MiXCR run on the immunoSEQ multiplex PCR reads, TCRdb lists one record per CDR3 protein. This table has hundreds of thousands of distinct CDR3 sequences, approximately 89% appearing once. Negative isolation yielded CD4+ and CD8+ T cells, and FACS enriched TEMRA cells. Study findings and constraints: The number of individuals included in the study's TCR sequencing and HLA analysis was acknowledged as relatively small.

The chain joins TRBV9 to TRBJ2-7; D tentatively fits TRBD1 or TRBD2 (5 bases each). The TCR comes from a human donor with multiple sclerosis. The sequenced material came from CD8+ T cells from PBMCs. The CDR3 reads CASSVAGTPGYEQYF. CDR3 DNA sequence: TGTGCCAGCAGCGTAGCTGGGACCCCTGGCTACGAGCAGTACTTC.